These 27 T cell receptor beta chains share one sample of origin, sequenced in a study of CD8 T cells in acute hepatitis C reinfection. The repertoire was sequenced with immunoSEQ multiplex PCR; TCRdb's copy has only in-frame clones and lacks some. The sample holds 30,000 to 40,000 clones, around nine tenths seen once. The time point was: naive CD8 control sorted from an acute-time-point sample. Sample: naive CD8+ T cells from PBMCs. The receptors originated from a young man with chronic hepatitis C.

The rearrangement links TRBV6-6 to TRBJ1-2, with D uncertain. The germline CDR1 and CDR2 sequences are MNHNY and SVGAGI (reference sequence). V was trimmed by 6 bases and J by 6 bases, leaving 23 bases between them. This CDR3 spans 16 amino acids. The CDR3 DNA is TGTGCCAGCAGAGACCCTACAAAGGGAGTAATGAATGGCTACACCTTC. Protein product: CASRDPTKGVMNGYTF.

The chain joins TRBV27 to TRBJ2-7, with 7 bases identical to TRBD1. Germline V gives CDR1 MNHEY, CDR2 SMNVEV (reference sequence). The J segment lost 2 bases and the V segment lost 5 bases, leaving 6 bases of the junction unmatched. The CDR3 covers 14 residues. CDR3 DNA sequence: TGTGCCAGCAGTAGAGGGACAGCCGCCTACGAGCAGTACTTC. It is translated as CASSRGTAAYEQYF.

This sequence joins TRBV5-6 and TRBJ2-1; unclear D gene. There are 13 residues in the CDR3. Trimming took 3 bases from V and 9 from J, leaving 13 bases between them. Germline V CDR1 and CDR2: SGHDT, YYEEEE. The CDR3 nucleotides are TGTGCCAGCAGCTCCGGCACGAGTGGTGAGCAGTTCTTC. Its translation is CASSSGTSGEQFF. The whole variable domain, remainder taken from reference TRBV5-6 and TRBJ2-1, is DAGVTQSPTHLIKTRGQQVTLRCSPKSGHDTVSWYQQALGQGPQFIFQYYEEEERQRGNFPDRFSGHQFPNYSSELNVNALLLGDSALYLCASSSGTSGEQFFGPGTRLTVL.

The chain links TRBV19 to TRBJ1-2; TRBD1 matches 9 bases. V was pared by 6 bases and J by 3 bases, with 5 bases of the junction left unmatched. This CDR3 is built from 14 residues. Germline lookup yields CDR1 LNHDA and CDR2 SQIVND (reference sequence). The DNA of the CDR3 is TGTGCCAGTAGAACAGGGGGCGTGGACTATGGCTACACCTTC. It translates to CASRTGGVDYGYTF.

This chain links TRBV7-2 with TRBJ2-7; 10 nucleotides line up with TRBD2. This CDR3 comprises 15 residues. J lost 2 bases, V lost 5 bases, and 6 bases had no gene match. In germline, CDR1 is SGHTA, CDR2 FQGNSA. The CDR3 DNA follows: TGTGCCAGCAGCCTCGGGACTAGCGTTACCTACGAGCAGTACTTC. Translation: CASSLGTSVTYEQYF.

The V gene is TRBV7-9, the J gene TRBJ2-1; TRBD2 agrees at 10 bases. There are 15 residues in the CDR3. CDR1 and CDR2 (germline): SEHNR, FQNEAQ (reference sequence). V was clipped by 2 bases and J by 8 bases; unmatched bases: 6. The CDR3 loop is CASSLPLAGRYEQFF. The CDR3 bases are TGTGCCAGCAGCTTACCACTAGCGGGGCGGTATGAGCAGTTCTTC.

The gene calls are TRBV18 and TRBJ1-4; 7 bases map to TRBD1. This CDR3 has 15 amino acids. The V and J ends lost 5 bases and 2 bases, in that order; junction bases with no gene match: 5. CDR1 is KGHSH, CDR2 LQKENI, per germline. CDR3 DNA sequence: TGTGCCAGCTCATCGCAGGGGGATACTAATGAAAAACTGTTTTTT. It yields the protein CASSSQGDTNEKLFF.

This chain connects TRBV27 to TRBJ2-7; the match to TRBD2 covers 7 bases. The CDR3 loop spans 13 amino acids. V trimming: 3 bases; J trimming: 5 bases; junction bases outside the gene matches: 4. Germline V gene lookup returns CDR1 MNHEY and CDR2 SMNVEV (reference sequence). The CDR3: CASSLGGPHEQYF. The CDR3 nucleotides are TGTGCCAGCAGTTTGGGAGGGCCCCACGAGCAGTACTTC.

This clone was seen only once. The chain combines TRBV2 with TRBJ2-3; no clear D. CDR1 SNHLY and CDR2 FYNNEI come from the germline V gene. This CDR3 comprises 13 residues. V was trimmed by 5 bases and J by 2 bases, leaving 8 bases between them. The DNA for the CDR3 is TGTGCCAGCAGTTACGACCCCACAGATACGCAGTATTTT. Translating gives CASSYDPTDTQYF.

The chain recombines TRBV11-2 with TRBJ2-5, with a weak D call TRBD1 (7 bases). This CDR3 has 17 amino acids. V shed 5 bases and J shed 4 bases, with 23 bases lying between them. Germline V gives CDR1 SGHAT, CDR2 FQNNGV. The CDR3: CASSKYYADREAETQYF. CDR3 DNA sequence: TGTGCCAGCAGCAAATACTATGCCGACAGGGAGGCAGAGACCCAGTACTTC. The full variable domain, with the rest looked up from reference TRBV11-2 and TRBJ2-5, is EAGVAQSPRYKIIEKRQSVAFWCNPISGHATLYWYQQILGQGPKLLIQFQNNGVVDDSQLPKDRFSAERLKGVDSTLKIQPAKLEDSAVYLCASSKYYADREAETQYFGPGTRLLVL.

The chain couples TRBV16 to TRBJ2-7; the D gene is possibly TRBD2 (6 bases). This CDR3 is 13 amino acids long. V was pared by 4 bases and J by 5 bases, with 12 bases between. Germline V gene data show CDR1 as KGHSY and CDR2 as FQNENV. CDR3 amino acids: CASSPQLANEQYF. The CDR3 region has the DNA TGTGCCAGCAGCCCCCAACTAGCTAACGAGCAGTACTTC.

CDR3 amino acids: CASSQAPARGAHGYTF. CDR3 DNA: TGCGCCAGCAGCCAAGCCCCCGCCAGGGGGGCTCATGGCTACACCTTC. This chain uses TRBV4-1 with TRBJ1-2, with 7 nucleotides matching TRBD1. The length of the CDR3 is 16 residues. CDR1 is MGHRA, CDR2 YSYEKL, per germline. Trimming removed 1 base from V and 6 bases from J; junction bases left unmatched: 11.

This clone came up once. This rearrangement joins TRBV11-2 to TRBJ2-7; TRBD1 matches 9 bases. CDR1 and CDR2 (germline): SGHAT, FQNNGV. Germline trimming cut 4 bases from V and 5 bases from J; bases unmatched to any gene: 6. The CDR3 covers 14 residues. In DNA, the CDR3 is TGTGCCAGCAGCTCCGGACAGGGGAGAGACGAGCAGTACTTC. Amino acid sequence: CASSSGQGRDEQYF.

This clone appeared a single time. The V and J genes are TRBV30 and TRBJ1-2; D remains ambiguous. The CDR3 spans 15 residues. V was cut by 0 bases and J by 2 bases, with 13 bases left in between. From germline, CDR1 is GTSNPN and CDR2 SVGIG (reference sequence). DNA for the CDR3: TGTGCCTGGAGTGTAATATCCCGGAACAACTATGGCTACACCTTC. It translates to CAWSVISRNNYGYTF.

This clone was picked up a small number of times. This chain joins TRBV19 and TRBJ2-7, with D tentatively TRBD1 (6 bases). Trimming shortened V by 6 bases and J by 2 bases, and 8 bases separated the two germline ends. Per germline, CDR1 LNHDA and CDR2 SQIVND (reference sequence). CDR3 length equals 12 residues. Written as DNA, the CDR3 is TGTGCCAGTAGCCAGGGGACCTACGAGCAGTACTTC. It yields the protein CASSQGTYEQYF.

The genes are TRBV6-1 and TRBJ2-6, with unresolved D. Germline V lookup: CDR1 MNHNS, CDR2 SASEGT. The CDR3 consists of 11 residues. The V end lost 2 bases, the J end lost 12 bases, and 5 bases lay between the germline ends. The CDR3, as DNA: TGTGCCAGCAGTGAATGGGGCGTCCTGACTTTC. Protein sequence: CASSEWGVLTF.

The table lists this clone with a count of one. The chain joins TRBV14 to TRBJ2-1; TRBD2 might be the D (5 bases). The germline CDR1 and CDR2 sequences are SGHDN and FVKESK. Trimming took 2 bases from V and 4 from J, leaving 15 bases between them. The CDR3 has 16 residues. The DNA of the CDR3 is TGTGCCAGCAGCCAACGGGCGACTACGATATACAATGAGCAGTTCTTC. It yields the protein CASSQRATTIYNEQFF.

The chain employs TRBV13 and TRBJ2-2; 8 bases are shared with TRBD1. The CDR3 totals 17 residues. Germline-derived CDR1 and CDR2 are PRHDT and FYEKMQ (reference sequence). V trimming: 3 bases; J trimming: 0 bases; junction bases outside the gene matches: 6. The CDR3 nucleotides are TGTGCCAGCAGCTTCGCAGGGGGCTTCGCGAACACCGGGGAGCTGTTTTTT. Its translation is CASSFAGGFANTGELFF.

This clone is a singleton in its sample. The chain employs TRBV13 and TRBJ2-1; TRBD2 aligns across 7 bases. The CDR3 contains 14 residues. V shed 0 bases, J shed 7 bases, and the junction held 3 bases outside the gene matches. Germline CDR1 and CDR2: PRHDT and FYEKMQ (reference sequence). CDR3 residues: CASSLGEGGNEQFF. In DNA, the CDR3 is TGTGCCAGCAGCTTAGGGGAGGGAGGGAATGAGCAGTTCTTC. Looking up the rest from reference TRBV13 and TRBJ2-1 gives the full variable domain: AAGVIQSPRHLIKEKRETATLKCYPIPRHDTVYWYQQGPGQDPQFLISFYEKMQSDKGSIPDRFSAQQFSDYHSELNMSSLELGDSALYFCASSLGEGGNEQFFGPGTRLTVL.

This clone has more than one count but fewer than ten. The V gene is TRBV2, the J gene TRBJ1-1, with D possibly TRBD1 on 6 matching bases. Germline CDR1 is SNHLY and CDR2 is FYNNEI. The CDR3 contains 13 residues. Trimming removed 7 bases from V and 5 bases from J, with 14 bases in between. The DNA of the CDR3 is TGTGCCAGCACGACCCAGGGGAATACTGAAGCTTTCTTT. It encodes CASTTQGNTEAFF.

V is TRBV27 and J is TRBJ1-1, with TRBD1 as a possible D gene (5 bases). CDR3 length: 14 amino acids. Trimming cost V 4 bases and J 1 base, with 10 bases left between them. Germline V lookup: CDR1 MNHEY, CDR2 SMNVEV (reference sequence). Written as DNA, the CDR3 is TGTGCCAGCAGTTCCCTTCAGGGGAACACTGAAGCTTTCTTT. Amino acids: CASSSLQGNTEAFF.

CDR3 loop: CASSQHEGSRQPQHF. DNA of the CDR3: TGCGCCAGCAGCCAACATGAAGGGAGTAGACAGCCCCAGCATTTT. The chain combines TRBV4-1 with TRBJ1-5, with D uncertain. The CDR3 covers 15 residues. The V end was cut by 2 bases, the J end by 7 bases, with 15 bases between. From germline, CDR1 is MGHRA and CDR2 YSYEKL.

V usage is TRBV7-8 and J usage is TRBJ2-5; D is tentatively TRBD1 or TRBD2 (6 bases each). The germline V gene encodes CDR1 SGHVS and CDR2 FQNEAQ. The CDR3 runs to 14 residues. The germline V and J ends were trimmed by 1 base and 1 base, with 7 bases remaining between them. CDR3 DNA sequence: TGTGCCAGCAGCTTAGGGGGGGCCCAAGAGACCCAGTACTTC. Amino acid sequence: CASSLGGAQETQYF.

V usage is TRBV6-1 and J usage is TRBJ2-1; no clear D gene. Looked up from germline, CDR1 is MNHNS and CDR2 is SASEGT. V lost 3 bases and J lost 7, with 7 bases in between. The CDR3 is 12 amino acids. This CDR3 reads CASSDLGNEQFF. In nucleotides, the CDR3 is TGTGCCAGCAGTGATCTCGGGAATGAGCAGTTCTTC.

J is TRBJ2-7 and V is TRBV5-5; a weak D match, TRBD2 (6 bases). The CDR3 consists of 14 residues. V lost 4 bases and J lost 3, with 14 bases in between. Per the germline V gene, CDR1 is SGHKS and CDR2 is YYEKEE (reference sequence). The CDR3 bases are TGTGCCAGCAGCCCGGGGGTCGGAAACTACGAGCAGTACTTC. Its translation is CASSPGVGNYEQYF.

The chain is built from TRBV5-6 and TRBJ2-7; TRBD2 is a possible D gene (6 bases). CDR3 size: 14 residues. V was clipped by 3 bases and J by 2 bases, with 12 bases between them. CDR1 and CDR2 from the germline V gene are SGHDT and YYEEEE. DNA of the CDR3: TGTGCCAGCAGCTGGGGGGACGGAGCCTACGAGCAGTACTTC. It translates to CASSWGDGAYEQYF. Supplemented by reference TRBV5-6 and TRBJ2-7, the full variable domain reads DAGVTQSPTHLIKTRGQQVTLRCSPKSGHDTVSWYQQALGQGPQFIFQYYEEEERQRGNFPDRFSGHQFPNYSSELNVNALLLGDSALYLCASSWGDGAYEQYFGPGTRLTVT.

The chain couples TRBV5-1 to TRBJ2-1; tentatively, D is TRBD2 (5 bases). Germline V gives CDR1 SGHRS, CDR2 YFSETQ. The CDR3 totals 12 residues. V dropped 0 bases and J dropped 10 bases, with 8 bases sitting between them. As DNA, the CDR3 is TGCGCCAGCAGCTTGGGCGACTACGAGCAGTTCTTC. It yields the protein CASSLGDYEQFF.